This T cell receptor beta chain was found in a study of T-cell reconstitution after alpha-beta-depleted transplantation in children. V lost 3 bases, J lost 8 bases, and 15 bases lay in between. From germline, CDR1 is SGHRS and CDR2 YFSETQ. The CDR3 is 14 amino acids. Construction of the TCRbeta library involved unique molecular identifiers. TCRdb processed the PCR reads anew with MiXCR; each CDR3 protein has one entry. This repertoire shows about 400,000 distinct CDR3 sequences, about an eighth found once; its top ten account for around 4.1%. This clonotype was detected many times. Sequences were derived from PBMCs, sampled from the stem cell graft. The genes are TRBV5-1 and TRBJ1-3; D is unclear. The sequence was collected from a human donor who donated a stem cell graft to a child with Fanconi anemia. The CDR3 here is CASSSALGSDTIYF. Written as DNA, the CDR3 is TGCGCCAGCAGCTCGGCTCTAGGATCGGACACCATATATTTT.